Listed below are T cell receptor beta chains from one sample, sequenced in a study of shared clonotypes between healthy human individuals. The method was immunoSEQ multiplex PCR; TCRdb's version includes in-frame clones alone and lacks a portion of them. The sample shows some 500,000 clones, about 96% of them seen only once. The sample comprised naive CD4+ T cells sorted from blood. These TCRs come from a woman in her 30s in good health. The CDR3 runs from the conserved cysteine through the conserved F or W. D genes are given only for firm matches. Size is stated for part of the rows, as once, few or many counts, or as a class when the clone is expanded.

size: -; V: TRBV6-5; J: TRBJ2-7; D: -; DNA: TGTGCCAGCAGCCGTGACAGTCCGAGCTCCTACGAGCAGTACTTC; CDR3: CASSRDSPSSYEQYF
size: -; V: TRBV2; J: TRBJ1-4; D: TRBD1; DNA: TGTGCCAGCATCACAGGGGGCAGGGGAACTAATGAAAAACTGTTTTTT; CDR3: CASITGGRGTNEKLFF
size: -; V: TRBV6-5; J: TRBJ1-4; D: -; DNA: TGTGCCAGCGGACAGCAAAATGAAAAACTGTTTTTT; CDR3: CASGQQNEKLFF
size: once; V: TRBV2; J: TRBJ1-4; D: -; DNA: TGTGCCAGCAGTGAAAGGGGAAATGAAAAACTGTTTTTT; CDR3: CASSERGNEKLFF
size: once; V: TRBV27; J: TRBJ1-1; D: -; DNA: TGTGCCAGCAGTTTATCGGGCATCCCGAACACTGAAGCTTTCTTT; CDR3: CASSLSGIPNTEAFF
size: once; V: TRBV5-4; J: TRBJ2-1; D: TRBD2; DNA: TGTGCCAGCAAACCGGGACTAGTAAATGAGCAGTTCTTC; CDR3: CASKPGLVNEQFF
size: once; V: TRBV28; J: TRBJ1-4; D: TRBD1; DNA: TGTGCCAGCACATTTATCAGGGGGGCAGGTGAAAAACTGTTTTTT; CDR3: CASTFIRGAGEKLFF
size: -; V: TRBV5-1; J: TRBJ1-2; D: -; DNA: TGCGCCAGCACAGTCGACAGTAACTATGGCTACACCTTC; CDR3: CASTVDSNYGYTF
size: -; V: TRBV19; J: TRBJ1-4; D: TRBD1; DNA: TGTGCCAGTAGTCTCGGACAGGTATTTAATGAAAAACTGTTTTTT; CDR3: CASSLGQVFNEKLFF
size: -; V: TRBV4-2; J: TRBJ2-7; D: TRBD1; DNA: TGTGCCAGCAGCCAAGGGGGACAGGGCTACGAGCAGTACTTC; CDR3: CASSQGGQGYEQYF
size: -; V: TRBV6-5; J: TRBJ1-2; D: -; DNA: TGTGCCAGCAGTTACTCGCGGGGGGACTATGGCTACACCTTC; CDR3: CASSYSRGDYGYTF
size: -; V: TRBV2; J: TRBJ2-3; D: TRBD2; DNA: TGTGCCAGCAGTCCCTATTCTAGCGGAGTTAGCACAGATACGCAGTATTTT; CDR3: CASSPYSSGVSTDTQYF